Listed here are 15 T cell receptor beta chains from one sample, sequenced in a study of response to subunit inactivated influenza vaccine (dated by TCRdb to about 2018). To prepare the library, RT-PCR was applied. Sequencing was performed on an Illumina HiSeq 2500. Through fastp at Q25 and MiXCR, TCRdb rebuilt clones from the public reads, retaining in-frame beta chains. Each entry merges the rows of one CDR3 protein and shows their most common DNA and genes. This sample comprises approximately 520,000 distinct CDR3 sequences, approximately 16% of them detected only once. Less than 4% of the sample lies in the top ten. This material consisted of CD4+ T cells sorted from PBMCs, taken less than 30 months after vaccination. The receptors stem from a man aged 50-75 years who received an inactivated influenza vaccine. Donor details come from another sample of the same person, matched by shared clones.

At least ten counts were recorded for this clonotype. The chain carries TRBV2 and TRBJ2-1; 7 bases map to TRBD2. The CDR3 is 17 amino acids. V lost 7 bases to trimming and J lost 0 bases; unmatched junction nucleotides: 12. Germline assignment: CDR1 SNHLY and CDR2 FYNNEI. Here the CDR3 reads CASKGPLADHSYNEQFF. Written as DNA, the CDR3 is TGTGCCAGCAAGGGCCCGCTAGCGGACCACTCCTACAATGAGCAGTTCTTC. Drawing the rest from reference TRBV2 and TRBJ2-1, the complete variable domain is EPEVTQTPSHQVTQMGQEVILRCVPISNHLYFYWYRQILGQKVEFLVSFYNNEISEKSEIFDDQFSVERPDGSNFTLKIRSTKLEDSAMYFCASKGPLADHSYNEQFFGPGTRLTVL.

In its sample, this clonotype was seen a few times. The gene calls are TRBV9 and TRBJ1-4; tentatively, D is TRBD1 (6 bases). The germline CDR1 and CDR2 sequences are SGDLS and YYNGEE. The CDR3 sequence is 15 residues long. Trimming left V 0 bases short and J 3 bases short, with 9 bases between. The CDR3 DNA reads TGTGCCAGCAGCGTAGAAGGACAGCCTAATGAAAAACTGTTTTTT. Amino acid sequence: CASSVEGQPNEKLFF.

A few counts support this clonotype. This chain uses TRBV5-1 with TRBJ2-7, with D possibly matching TRBD1 (5 bases). V lost 4 bases, J lost 4 bases, and 18 bases lay in between. The CDR3 is made up of 15 amino acids. Germline CDR1 and CDR2: SGHRS and YFSETQ. CDR3 in DNA: TGCGCCAGCAGCCTGCGACAGCCCGGACGATACGAGCAGTACTTC. Protein: CASSLRQPGRYEQYF. Combining the CDR3 with reference TRBV5-1 and TRBJ2-7 gives the whole variable domain KAGVTQTPRYLIKTRGQQVTLSCSPISGHRSVSWYQQTPGQGLQFLFEYFSETQRNKGNFPGRFSGRQFSNSRSEMNVSTLELGDSALYLCASSLRQPGRYEQYFGPGTRLTVT.

V is TRBV20-1 and J is TRBJ1-4; D gene uncertain. V was trimmed by 0 bases and J by 4 bases, leaving 9 bases between them. The germline gives CDR1 DFQATT, CDR2 SNEGSKA (reference sequence). This CDR3 has 14 amino acids. This chain's CDR3 is CSARDLGINEKLFF. DNA for the CDR3: TGCAGTGCTAGAGATCTGGGCATTAATGAAAAACTGTTTTTT.

This clonotype has a handful of counts. The chain couples TRBV3-1 to TRBJ2-1; 10 bases are a match to TRBD2. The CDR3 contains 15 residues. V lost 8 bases, J lost 7 bases, and 11 bases stayed unmatched. Germline values: CDR1 LGHDT, CDR2 YNNKEL (reference sequence). The CDR3 DNA reads as TGTGCCAGCGGAGCGGGAGGGCCCGGAGCGAATGAGCAGTTCTTC. Translating gives CASGAGGPGANEQFF.

This chain uses TRBV20-1 with TRBJ2-5, with D uncertain. The germline CDR1 and CDR2 sequences are DFQATT and SNEGSKA (reference sequence). The ends were cut back, 0 bases at V and 6 bases at J, with 11 bases in the middle. The CDR3 runs to 13 residues. In DNA, the CDR3 is TGCAGTGCTAGAGATCCGAACGAAAAGACCCAGTACTTC. Translating gives CSARDPNEKTQYF.

As for this clonotype: A junction boundary mismatches the germline segment, possibly from a read error. J is TRBJ2-2 and V is TRBV5-4; maybe TRBD2 (7 bases). The CDR3 consists of 14 residues. The germline CDR1 and CDR2 sequences are SGHNT and YYREEE (reference sequence). CDR3 sequence (DNA): TGTGCGAGCAGCATGCCGGGGGGCTCCGGGGAGCTGTTTTTT. Protein sequence: CASSMPGGSGELFF.

This clonotype was seen repeatedly, ten times or more. The chain carries TRBV5-1 and TRBJ1-5, with 7 bases lining up with TRBD1. Per the germline V gene, CDR1 is SGHRS and CDR2 is YFSETQ. V shed 0 bases, J shed 4 bases, and the junction held 4 bases outside the gene matches. The CDR3 totals 15 residues. The CDR3 nucleotides read TGCGCCAGCAGCTTGGGGTCAGGGGGGAATCAGCCCCAGCATTTT. This codes for CASSLGSGGNQPQHF.

The chain couples TRBV21-1 to TRBJ2-3; the D segment call TRBD1 is taken from the table without a DNA check. TRBV21-1 corresponds to a pseudogene. The CDR3 has 14 residues. This chain's CDR3 is CASSKEGAQDTQYF. CDR3 nucleotide sequence: TGTGCCAGCAGCAAAGAGGGGGCTCAAGATACGCAGTATTTT.

This clonotype was recorded many times. This sequence joins TRBV4-3 and TRBJ1-2, with a possible D match to TRBD1 (6 bases). The CDR3 is made up of 13 amino acids. Trimming took 0 bases from V and 8 from J, leaving 10 bases between them. CDR1 and CDR2 (germline): LGHNA, YSLEER. CDR3 nucleotide sequence: TGCGCCAGCAGCCAAGAGCCAGGGGCGGGCTACACCTTC. It codes for CASSQEPGAGYTF.

The rearrangement uses TRBV12-3 or TRBV12-4 and TRBJ2-4; D is undetermined. Trimming removed 6 bases from V and 9 bases from J, with 15 bases in between. This CDR3 has 13 amino acids. The CDR3 DNA reads as TGTGCCAGCAGCCTGCCGGCAGTTCGCATTCAGTACTTC. It codes for CASSLPAVRIQYF.

This clonotype was seen more than once but under ten times. The chain has TRBV25-1 and TRBJ2-3; 9 bases match TRBD1. This CDR3 is built from 17 residues. The germline V gene has CDR1 MGHDK and CDR2 SYGVNS. Trimming took 5 bases from V and 6 from J; bases not matched to a gene: 15. In DNA form, the CDR3 reads TGTGCCAGCAGTACCATATATCCGACAGGGGGGGCGGATACGCAGTATTTT. It yields the protein CASSTIYPTGGADTQYF.

The chain has TRBV4-3 and TRBJ2-7; D is unresolved. V was trimmed by 3 bases and J by 1 base, leaving 13 bases between them. The CDR3 is 15 residues long. Germline CDR1 and CDR2: LGHNA and YSLEER. CDR3 DNA sequence: TGCGCCAGCAGCCAGTCGTGGGCCGGGTCCTACGAGCAGTACTTC. Residues: CASSQSWAGSYEQYF.

The J gene is TRBJ2-1, the V gene TRBV30, with TRBD2 matching over 7 bases. CDR3 length equals 15 residues. J gave up 4 bases and V 2 bases, and 8 bases lay outside the gene matches. Germline V gene data show CDR1 as GTSNPN and CDR2 as SVGIG (reference sequence). CDR3 DNA: TGTGCCTGGAGTAGGCTGGGAGGGAAATACAATGAGCAGTTCTTC. Its translation is CAWSRLGGKYNEQFF.

This clonotype was observed a handful of times. The genes are TRBV7-2 and TRBJ1-1, with TRBD1 identical over 8 bases. V lost 4 bases, J lost 5 bases, and 6 bases stayed unmatched. The CDR3 is made up of 14 amino acids. Germline loops: CDR1 SGHTA, CDR2 FQGNSA. The CDR3 DNA reads as TGTGCCAGCAGCTCCCAGACAGGGGTGACTGAAGCTTTCTTT. This gives the protein CASSSQTGVTEAFF. The variable domain in full, with the rest retrieved from reference TRBV7-2 and TRBJ1-1, is GAGVSQSPSNKVTEKGKDVELRCDPISGHTALYWYRQSLGQGLEFLIYFQGNSAPDKSGLPSDRFSAERTGGSVSTLTIQRTQQEDSAVYLCASSSQTGVTEAFFGQGTRLTVV.